The 20 T cell receptor beta chains below all came from one sample that was sequenced in a study of T-cell memory formation after mild COVID-19. One entry per CDR3 protein, called by TCRdb with MiXCR from the 5' RACE reads. The sample holds 350,000 to 500,000 distinct CDR3 sequences, 20% to 25% seen once. The sequenced material came from PBMCs or a T cell subset sorted from them (not recorded which). Receptors were obtained from an adult woman who had mild COVID-19 (a few samples of this study predate the infection). Cell type and time point are not known.

This clonotype appeared a few times. V is TRBV18 and J is TRBJ2-5, with 10 positions matching TRBD2. From germline, CDR1 is KGHSH and CDR2 LQKENI. This CDR3 contains 16 residues. Losses at the gene ends were 3 bases for V and 3 bases for J; bases not matched to a gene: 7. For the CDR3, the DNA is TGTGCCAGCTCACCTCCTAGCGGGGGCGTCAAAGAGACCCAGTACTTC. This translates into CASSPPSGGVKETQYF.

V usage is TRBV18 and J usage is TRBJ2-3, with D unresolved. Germline CDR1 reads KGHSH; CDR2 reads LQKENI. This CDR3 is 13 amino acids long. Trimming took 6 bases from V and 8 from J, leaving 15 bases between them. CDR3 residues: CASSPQRITTQYF. DNA of the CDR3: TGTGCCAGCTCCCCGCAGAGGATAACTACGCAGTATTTT. The full variable domain, rest sourced from reference TRBV18 and TRBJ2-3, is NAGVMQNPRHLVRRRGQEARLRCSPMKGHSHVYWYRQLPEEGLKFMVYLQKENIIDESGMPKERFSAEFPKEGPSILRIQQVVRGDSAAYFCASSPQRITTQYFGPGTRLTVL.

V usage is TRBV13 and J usage is TRBJ2-5; tentatively, D is TRBD1 (6 bases). Trimming took 5 bases from V and 5 from J, leaving 15 bases between them. The CDR3 runs 14 residues. CDR1 is PRHDT, CDR2 FYEKMQ, per germline (reference sequence). Written as DNA, the CDR3 is TGTGCCAGCAGCCTTGGGACAACCCGGGAGACCCAGTACTTC. Translating gives CASSLGTTRETQYF.

J is TRBJ2-5 and V is TRBV7-9; unclear D gene. There are 12 residues in the CDR3. The germline CDR1 and CDR2 sequences are SEHNR and FQNEAQ (reference sequence). V lost 6 bases, J lost 0 bases, and 5 bases lay in between. CDR3 in amino acids: CASRPYQETQYF. CDR3 bases: TGTGCCAGCAGACCGTACCAAGAGACCCAGTACTTC.

The CDR3 loop is CASGRGYRAFF. CDR3 DNA sequence: TGTGCCAGCGGGAGGGGCTATAGAGCTTTCTTT. The chain recombines TRBV7-9 with TRBJ1-1; tentatively, D is TRBD1 (5 bases). Between the trimmed V and J ends, which lost 8 bases and 10 bases, there was a span of 14 bases. The CDR3 consists of 11 residues. The germline V gene has CDR1 SEHNR and CDR2 FQNEAQ (reference sequence).

This clonotype was observed a handful of times. DNA for the CDR3: TGTGCCAGCAGCGAACGACTAAGCATGGATACGCAGTATTTT. It is translated as CASSERLSMDTQYF. The rearrangement links TRBV14 to TRBJ2-3, with D perhaps matching TRBD2 (5 bases). The CDR3 has 14 residues. In germline, CDR1 is SGHDN, CDR2 FVKESK. V shed 5 bases and J shed 6 bases, with 15 bases lying between them.

This clonotype was seen a few times. V usage is TRBV11-1 and J usage is TRBJ2-1; D remains ambiguous. This CDR3 contains 13 residues. The V end lost 1 base, the J end lost 9 bases, and 10 bases lay between the germline ends. Germline V gives CDR1 SGHAT, CDR2 FQDESV (reference sequence). The chain's CDR3 is CASSLVASSEQFF. CDR3 sequence (DNA): TGTGCCAGCAGCTTAGTAGCTAGTAGTGAGCAGTTCTTC.

V and J are TRBV4-1 and TRBJ2-7; 8 positions agree with TRBD2. There are 15 residues in the CDR3. Losses at the gene ends were 2 bases for V and 3 bases for J; bases not matched to a gene: 6. Germline V gene data show CDR1 as MGHRA and CDR2 as YSYEKL. CDR3 coding DNA: TGCGCCAGCAGCCAAACCGCCAGCGGGAGCTACGAGCAGTACTTC. It specifies CASSQTASGSYEQYF.

This clonotype was found a few times. This chain links TRBV5-4 with TRBJ2-2; the D gene could be TRBD1 or TRBD2 (6 bases each). Per the germline V gene, CDR1 is SGHNT and CDR2 is YYREEE (reference sequence). Trimming stripped 6 bases from V and 6 bases from J, with 18 bases between. CDR3 size: 15 residues. Written as DNA, the CDR3 is TGTGCCAGCACTCGTACCGGGGGCAGGGCCGGGGAGCTGTTTTTT. Encoded protein: CASTRTGGRAGELFF.

This clonotype has more than one count but fewer than ten. This chain connects TRBV27 to TRBJ1-2; 8 bases map to TRBD1. Germline V gene lookup returns CDR1 MNHEY and CDR2 SMNVEV (reference sequence). The CDR3 contains 16 residues. Losses at the gene ends were 1 base for V and 7 bases for J; bases not matched to a gene: 11. As DNA, the CDR3 is TGTGCCAGCAGTTTATACCCGATGGACAGGGTTGCTGGCTACACCTTC. As protein: CASSLYPMDRVAGYTF.

V gene TRBV12-3 or TRBV12-4 combines with J gene TRBJ2-1; unclear D gene. V was pared by 3 bases and J by 8 bases, with 5 bases between. The CDR3 covers 11 residues. The DNA for the CDR3 is TGTGCCAGCAGTTTCAACCATGAGCAGTTCTTC. This translates into CASSFNHEQFF.

This clonotype was observed a few times. J is TRBJ2-3 and V is TRBV24-1; unclear D gene. The V gene's germline CDR1 is KGHDR and CDR2 SFDVKD. The length of the CDR3 is 13 residues. The ends were cut back, 9 bases at V and 7 bases at J, with 16 bases in the middle. The CDR3 DNA reads TGTGCCACCTCTCAGCGCAGAGAAAATACGCAGTATTTT. Residues: CATSQRRENTQYF.

This chain connects TRBV3-1 to TRBJ2-5, with 9 bases that match TRBD1. Germline V gene lookup returns CDR1 LGHDT and CDR2 YNNKEL (reference sequence). The CDR3 covers 14 residues. Unmatched junction bases numbered 4, after V lost 3 bases and J lost 5 bases. The CDR3 sequence: CASSHGQGWETQYF. The CDR3 region has the DNA TGTGCCAGCAGCCACGGACAGGGGTGGGAGACCCAGTACTTC.

This clonotype was seen a few times. One base away lies a much larger clone, so this may be a sequencing read error. The chain carries TRBV2 and TRBJ2-7; D not resolved. The CDR3 totals 11 residues. Trimming stripped 6 bases from V and 3 bases from J, with 6 bases between. Per germline, CDR1 SNHLY and CDR2 FYNNEI. In DNA, the CDR3 is TGTGCCAGCAGGTCCCTCTACGAGCAGTACTTC. It translates to CASRSLYEQYF.

The chain is built from TRBV20-1 and TRBJ2-1; D possibly corresponds to TRBD2 (6 bases). Germline CDR1 reads DFQATT; CDR2 reads SNEGSKA (reference sequence). Trimming removed 5 bases at V and 4 bases at J, with 15 bases between. This CDR3 has 14 residues. CDR3 DNA: TGCAGTGCTCCGAACCCGGGACTTTACAATGAGCAGTTCTTC. It encodes CSAPNPGLYNEQFF.

This clonotype has a handful of counts. This chain uses TRBV15 with TRBJ2-1; TRBD2 matches 11 bases. This CDR3 has 16 amino acids. Germline CDR1 LNHNV, CDR2 YYDKDF (reference sequence). Trimming cost V 0 bases and J 8 bases; bases outside gene matches: 6. CDR3 protein: CATSRDPGLAVDEQFF. CDR3 DNA sequence: TGTGCCACCAGCAGAGATCCGGGACTAGCGGTCGATGAGCAGTTCTTC.

The V and J genes are TRBV9 and TRBJ2-1; 11 bases are shared with TRBD2. With 0 bases clipped from V and 7 bases from J, the junction kept 9 bases outside the gene matches. Germline lookup yields CDR1 SGDLS and CDR2 YYNGEE. The CDR3 loop spans 17 amino acids. The CDR3 sequence is CASSVDFSGRDENEQFF. The DNA for the CDR3 is TGTGCCAGCAGCGTAGATTTTAGCGGGAGGGACGAAAATGAGCAGTTCTTC.

J is TRBJ2-5 and V is TRBV7-9; TRBD2 agrees at 11 bases. Germline lookup yields CDR1 SEHNR and CDR2 FQNEAQ (reference sequence). The trim removed 5 bases at V and 9 bases at J, leaving 11 bases unmatched. This CDR3 is 15 amino acids long. CDR3 loop: CASSPGLAEPGAQYF. CDR3 DNA: TGTGCCAGCAGCCCGGGACTAGCGGAGCCAGGGGCCCAGTACTTC.

This clonotype was counted a few times. This rearrangement joins TRBV18 to TRBJ1-3; TRBD1 is a possible D gene (6 bases). From germline, CDR1 is KGHSH and CDR2 LQKENI. Trimming took off 8 bases at V and 4 bases at J, with 12 bases between the two ends. The CDR3 loop spans 13 amino acids. The CDR3 region is CASRDISGNTIYF. As DNA, the CDR3 is TGTGCCAGCCGGGACATCTCCGGAAACACCATATATTTT.

The CDR3: CASSAVRSYEQYF. CDR3 coding DNA: TGCGCCAGCAGCGCCGTACGATCCTACGAGCAGTACTTC. This chain links TRBV5-1 with TRBJ2-7, with D uncertain. The V gene's germline CDR1 is SGHRS and CDR2 YFSETQ. The germline V and J ends were trimmed by 4 bases and 1 base, with 9 bases remaining between them. This CDR3 has 13 amino acids.